The source of this T cell receptor beta chain is a study of shared clonotypes between healthy human individuals. The study, taken as a whole, reports: The study generally estimated greater richness for naive than memory subsets.

Healthy adults negative for HIV, lacking recent acute infections or vaccinations, served as donors. CDR3 length equals 15 residues. V was shortened by 0 bases and J by 0 bases, with 10 bases between the two germline ends. Germline V lookup: CDR1 SGDLS, CDR2 YYNGEE. On this clone: Its antigen is still unknown.

The protocol was immunoSEQ multiplex PCR, while the TCRdb copy is restricted to in-frame clones and leaves out a portion. This sample has about 1 million clones, with about 75% found just once. V usage is TRBV9 and J usage is TRBJ2-7; D is ambiguous. The receptor was isolated from a man aged 18-30 years in good health. Specimen: memory CD4+ T cells sorted from blood. Described subset: CD45RA-negative fraction. The CDR3 nucleotides read TGTGCCAGCAGCGTAGACGAGCGCCCCTCCTACGAGCAGTACTTC. Encoded protein: CASSVDERPSYEQYF.